The sequence of this T cell receptor beta chain was determined in a study of blood T cell repertoires in COVID-19. Study context: Acute and convalescent COVID-19 specimens originated in the United States, Italy and Spain. Sources were T cells, B-cell-depleted T cells, or PBMCs; the material itself was cDNA or gDNA.

CDR3 size: 16 residues. V lost 0 bases, J lost 2 bases, and 2 bases stayed unmatched. Germline CDR1 is SGHRS and CDR2 is YFSETQ. The authors' processing: Using reference gene primer amplification, nucleated cell counts were estimated. Assay: immunoSEQ multiplex PCR; the TCRdb copy retains only in-frame clones and omits some. The V and J calls and clone size were taken over from that table, and D and trimming were inferred from the DNA. The table includes some 700,000 clones, approximately 90% detected once. This clone was counted once. This clonotype was sampled from a woman between 18 and 30 years old with acute or convalescent COVID-19. The genes are TRBV5-1 and TRBJ1-3; 10 bases are shared with TRBD1. Source material: peripheral blood. This CDR3 is CASSLAGTGAGNTIYF. In DNA, the CDR3 is TGCGCCAGCAGCTTGGCCGGGACAGGGGCTGGAAACACCATATATTTT. The entire variable domain, with the rest obtained from reference TRBV5-1 and TRBJ1-3, is as follows: KAGVTQTPRYLIKTRGQQVTLSCSPISGHRSVSWYQQTPGQGLQFLFEYFSETQRNKGNFPGRFSGRQFSNSRSEMNVSTLELGDSALYLCASSLAGTGAGNTIYFGEGSWLTVV.